The entry below gives a single T cell receptor beta chain sequence along with its context. In the original processing: Nucleated cell number was recorded as an estimate derived from reference gene primer amplification. Assay: immunoSEQ multiplex PCR; the TCRdb copy retains only in-frame clones and omits some. The D gene and trimming were derived from the DNA, and the V and J assignments and clone size from that table. The sample holds 200,000 to 250,000 clones; about four fifths are singletons and the top ten take around 7.8%. Patients in Seattle were enrolled during active infection, then followed longitudinally. This specimen comes from a study of blood T cell repertoires in COVID-19. Turning to the study itself: COVID-19 samples collected from the United States, Italy and Spain covered acute and convalescent phases.

Material: peripheral blood. The clonotype originates from an elderly woman with COVID-19, enrolled during active disease.

CDR3 in amino acids: CASSQRGPREQYF. The CDR3 DNA sequence: TGTGCCAGCAGCCAAAGGGGCCCCCGCGAGCAGTACTTC. The gene calls are TRBV3-1 (or the pseudogene TRBV3-2) and TRBJ2-7; tentatively, D is TRBD1 (5 bases). Germline CDR1 reads LGHDT; CDR2 reads YNNKEL (reference sequence). Trimming stripped 2 bases from V and 6 bases from J, with 11 bases between. CDR3 length equals 13 residues.